What follows are 17 T cell receptor beta chains derived from one specimen sequenced in a study of Graves' ophthalmopathy and Graves' hyperthyroidism. RNA transcripts were the source from which TCR beta CDR3 regions were amplified. An opening RT-PCR round employed HTBI primers and preceded a second-round multiplex PCR. One entry per CDR3 protein results from TCRdb running MiXCR on the multiplex PCR reads. The sample shows fewer than 600,000 distinct CDR3 sequences, 14% of them seen only once. Sequenced: blood. Receptors originate from a woman in her twenties or thirties with Graves' ophthalmopathy.

This clonotype was picked up a small number of times. The V and J genes are TRBV11-2 and TRBJ1-1, with TRBD1 matching 12 bases. The length of the CDR3 is 16 residues. Trimming cost V 7 bases and J 4 bases; bases outside gene matches: 10. Germline V lookup: CDR1 SGHAT, CDR2 FQNNGV. DNA for the CDR3: TGTGCCAGCACCCATGGGACAGGGGGCAAACTCACTGAAGCTTTCTTT. As protein: CASTHGTGGKLTEAFF.

This clonotype has at least ten counts. The genes are TRBV20-1 and TRBJ1-2; D ambiguous. CDR3 size: 12 residues. Trimming pared 6 bases from V and 0 bases from J, leaving 8 bases between. Germline V gene data show CDR1 as DFQATT and CDR2 as SNEGSKA (reference sequence). The DNA of the CDR3 is TGCAGTGCGGAGACGGCTAACTATGGCTACACCTTC. Protein sequence: CSAETANYGYTF.

This clonotype was picked up a small number of times. In DNA form, the CDR3 reads TGTGCCAGCAGCCTCCAGCCGGGCTCCTTTTACGAGCAGTACTTC. Amino acid sequence: CASSLQPGSFYEQYF. The chain carries TRBV5-5 and TRBJ2-7; D remains ambiguous. Trimming stripped 4 bases from V and 4 bases from J, with 18 bases between. The CDR3 length is 15 residues. Germline-derived CDR1 and CDR2 are SGHKS and YYEKEE (reference sequence).

V gene TRBV20-1 combines with J gene TRBJ2-2, with D uncertain. V was cut by 2 bases and J by 2 bases, with 6 bases left in between. The CDR3 runs to 13 residues. Germline V gene data show CDR1 as DFQATT and CDR2 as SNEGSKA (reference sequence). The CDR3, as DNA: TGCAGTGCTAGAAGACTTAACACCGGGGAGCTGTTTTTT. Its protein is CSARRLNTGELFF.

Worth noting for this clonotype: A much larger clonotype is one base distant, so this may be a read error. The rearrangement joins TRBV15 to TRBJ1-2; D gene uncertain. Germline V lookup: CDR1 LNHNV, CDR2 YYDKDF (reference sequence). V was cut by 6 bases and J by 4 bases, with 18 bases left in between. The CDR3 has 15 residues. This CDR3 reads CATRNLRHPLYGYTF. In nucleotides, the CDR3 is TGTGCCACCAGGAATCTGCGCCATCCCCTCTATGGCTACACCTTC.

This chain joins TRBV12-3 or TRBV12-4 and TRBJ2-7, with 9 nucleotides matching TRBD1. Germline trimming cut 5 bases from V and 3 bases from J; bases unmatched to any gene: 5. This CDR3 contains 14 residues. In nucleotides, the CDR3 is TGTGCCAGCAGTCTCTGGACAGGGGTCTACGAGCAGTACTTC. It codes for CASSLWTGVYEQYF.

This clonotype was picked up many times. The rearrangement links TRBV29-1 to TRBJ2-7; D uncertain. This CDR3 has 12 residues. Looked up from germline, CDR1 is SQVTM and CDR2 is ANQGSEA. The ends were cut back, 4 bases at V and 4 bases at J, with 11 bases in the middle. The CDR3 nucleotides are TGCAGCGTTGGTCAGCCTCTATACGAGCAGTACTTC. As protein: CSVGQPLYEQYF.

In its sample, this clonotype was seen many times. Germline and junction disagree at one end, which may indicate a read error. This sequence joins TRBV15 and TRBJ2-4; D tentatively fits TRBD1 or TRBD2 (5 bases each). The CDR3 has 16 residues. Germline V lookup: CDR1 LNHNV, CDR2 YYDKDF (reference sequence). CDR3 in amino acids: CAISARGVLAKNIQYF. CDR3 DNA: TGTGCCATCAGCGCCCGAGGGGTACTTGCCAAAAACATTCAGTACTTC.

At least ten counts were recorded for this clonotype. This chain connects TRBV12-5 to TRBJ1-1; D gene unclear. Germline CDR1 LGHNT, CDR2 FRNRAP. Trimming pared 4 bases from V and 2 bases from J, leaving 11 bases between. The CDR3 has 14 residues. In DNA, the CDR3 is TGTGCTAGTGGTTCGACTGGCCCCAACACTGAAGCTTTCTTT. Translating it yields CASGSTGPNTEAFF.

Comment on this clonotype: A junction end diverges from the germline sequence, so it may reflect a read error. This rearrangement joins TRBV7-2 to TRBJ2-7; the match to TRBD1 covers 7 bases. The CDR3 spans 13 residues. Germline V lookup: CDR1 SGHTA, CDR2 FQGNSA. The chain's CDR3 is CASSTTGNYEQCF. In nucleotides, the CDR3 is TGTGCCAGCAGCACGACAGGGAACTACGAGCAGTGCTTC. The entire variable domain, with the rest obtained from reference TRBV7-2 and TRBJ2-7, is as follows: GAGVSQSPSNKVTEKGKDVELRCDPISGHTALYWYRQSLGQGLEFLIYFQGNSAPDKSGLPSDRFSAERTGGSVSTLTIQRTQQEDSAVYLCASSTTGNYEQCFGPGTRLTVT.

At least ten counts were recorded for this clonotype. This sequence joins TRBV27 and TRBJ1-5; 8 positions agree with TRBD1. Germline-derived CDR1 and CDR2 are MNHEY and SMNVEV (reference sequence). The junction had 5 bases not matched to a gene; V was cut back by 4 bases and J by 6 bases. This CDR3 contains 14 residues. The CDR3 DNA sequence: TGTGCCAGCAGTTCCAGGGGGCTGGGTCAGCCCCAGCATTTT. The encoded protein is CASSSRGLGQPQHF.

This clonotype was recorded many times. The chain carries TRBV27 and TRBJ2-7, with 8 bases identical to TRBD1. The germline V gene has CDR1 MNHEY and CDR2 SMNVEV (reference sequence). The CDR3 totals 15 residues. With V trimmed by 4 bases and J by 3 bases, 8 bases remained unmatched. The CDR3 nucleotides are TGTGCCAGCAGTTCCGTCAGGGGGCCCCTCTACGAGCAGTACTTC. Translation gives CASSSVRGPLYEQYF.

Ten or more counts support this clonotype. The chain's CDR3 is CASSPTTGFYTEAFF. DNA of the CDR3: TGTGCCAGTAGTCCAACGACAGGGTTCTACACTGAAGCTTTCTTT. The chain recombines TRBV19 with TRBJ1-1; TRBD1 agrees at 7 bases. The CDR3 is 15 residues long. Unmatched junction bases numbered 9, after V lost 5 bases and J lost 3 bases. The germline gives CDR1 LNHDA, CDR2 SQIVND (reference sequence).

This clonotype was detected ten times or more. This chain connects TRBV6-5 to TRBJ2-5; 8 nucleotides match TRBD2. In germline, CDR1 is MNHEY, CDR2 SVGAGI. V shed 6 bases and J 5 bases; nucleotides not matched to a gene: 11. CDR3 size: 15 residues. The CDR3 spells CASRVATSVWETQYF. In DNA form, the CDR3 reads TGTGCCAGCAGGGTTGCGACTAGCGTGTGGGAGACCCAGTACTTC.

The rearrangement uses TRBV12-5 and TRBJ1-5; D is unclear. This CDR3 region has 13 residues. The V gene's germline CDR1 is LGHNT and CDR2 FRNRAP. The V end was cut by 4 bases, the J end by 6 bases, with 10 bases between. The CDR3 nucleotides are TGTGCTAGTGGTTCCACGCCTGGTCAGCCCCAGCATTTT. This translates into CASGSTPGQPQHF.

This clonotype was seen many times. This rearrangement joins TRBV5-8 to TRBJ1-3; D is undetermined. Trimming left V 2 bases short and J 4 bases short, with 4 bases between. There are 12 residues in the CDR3. Germline V CDR1 and CDR2: SGHTS, YDEGEE. The CDR3 region is CASSLMGNTIYF. The DNA of the CDR3 is TGTGCCAGCAGCTTAATGGGAAACACCATATATTTT.

In this sample, this clonotype turned up many times. This rearrangement joins TRBV19 to TRBJ1-1; tentative D call: TRBD1 (5 bases). This CDR3 contains 14 residues. V shed 3 bases and J shed 7 bases, with 15 bases lying between them. Germline V gene lookup returns CDR1 LNHDA and CDR2 SQIVND (reference sequence). CDR3 DNA sequence: TGTGCCAGTAGTATTGAGGGGCGAGGAGGTGAAGCTTTCTTT. Protein product: CASSIEGRGGEAFF.